Listed below are T cell receptor beta chains from one sample, sequenced in a study of T cell responses to AZD1222 COVID-19 vaccine. Assay used: immunoSEQ multiplex PCR; TCRdb lists only in-frame clones, some missing. The sample has 120,000 to 150,000 clones; approximately 88% are singletons. The sample in question was peripheral blood, obtained 28 days after the second dose of the MenACWY control vaccine. The receptors were gathered from an adult who received the MenACWY meningococcal vaccine as a control. Both conserved end residues are part of each CDR3. Fields, in order: J gene, clone size, V gene, D gene, CDR3 DNA, CDR3 protein. A D gene is named only where the DNA matches it firmly. Clone size, where shown, is once, few, many, or a class for clones that have expanded.

>TRBJ1-4|-|TRBV4-2|-
TGTGCCAGCAGCCAAGAAGGGAGTCGCATCACTAATGAAAAACTGTTTTTT
CASSQEGSRITNEKLFF
>TRBJ2-1|once|TRBV29-1|TRBD2
TGCAGCGTTGTCGGGCGGGGGGGCCGCTATGAGCAGTTCTTC
CSVVGRGGRYEQFF
>TRBJ2-1|few|TRBV5-6|-
TGTGCCAGCAGTCAAACAGGGAGGGGAATTCGTGAGCAGTTCTTC
CASSQTGRGIREQFF
>TRBJ2-7|-|TRBV11-1|-
TGTGCCAGCAGCTTAAATCCCCCCTACGAGCAGTACTTC
CASSLNPPYEQYF
>TRBJ2-2|-|TRBV15|-
TGTGCCACCAGCTCAGGGTTGGGAAGCACCGGGGAGCTGTTTTTT
CATSSGLGSTGELFF
>TRBJ2-1|-|TRBV11-3|TRBD1
TGTGCCAGCAGCCCGACCGACAGGGGGCCAAATGAGCAGTTCTTC
CASSPTDRGPNEQFF
>TRBJ1-3|once|TRBV25-1|-
TGTGCCAGCAGTGATTGGGGTCTCTCTGGAAACACCATATATTTT
CASSDWGLSGNTIYF
>TRBJ1-2|once|TRBV29-1|TRBD1
TGCAGCGCCAGACAGGGGTCGGGTTATGGCTACACCTTC
CSARQGSGYGYTF
>TRBJ1-4|-|TRBV5-1|TRBD1
TGCGCCAGCAGCTTGGGGGACAGGGGGCGCCGTAGTGAAAAACTGTTTTTT
CASSLGDRGRRSEKLFF
>TRBJ2-5|-|TRBV15|-
TGTGCCACCAGCAGAGATGGAGGGATCCAGGGGAAGACCCAGTACTTC
CATSRDGGIQGKTQYF
>TRBJ2-3|-|TRBV19|-
TGTGCCAGCCGGGATGGACAGACCCGCACAGATACGCAGTATTTT
CASRDGQTRTDTQYF
>TRBJ1-1|once|TRBV5-6|-
TGTGCCAGCAGCTTGGTGGGCAGGAACACTGAAGCTTTCTTT
CASSLVGRNTEAFF
>TRBJ2-5|-|TRBV5-6|-
TGTGCCAGCAGCTTGGTTCTCCAAGAGACCCAGTACTTC
CASSLVLQETQYF
>TRBJ1-5|-|TRBV2|-
TGTGCCAGCAGAGTGAGGGCGCTCAATCAGCCCCAGCATTTT
CASRVRALNQPQHF
>TRBJ1-1|-|TRBV3-1/TRBV3-2|-
TGTGCCAGCAGCCCCCAACGACAGGCTGAAGCTTTCTTT
CASSPQRQAEAFF
>TRBJ2-2|-|TRBV18|-
TGTGCCAGCTCACTCAGACAGCCGAACACCGGGGAGCTGTTTTTT
CASSLRQPNTGELFF
>TRBJ1-2|-|TRBV4-3|TRBD1
TGCGCCAGCAGCTACAGATATGTTCCGGGACAGTCGGATGGCTACACCTTC
CASSYRYVPGQSDGYTF
>TRBJ1-2|-|TRBV19|-
TGTGCCAGTAGTGGCAGGGATACCTATGGCTACACCTTC
CASSGRDTYGYTF
>TRBJ2-4|-|TRBV5-5|TRBD1
TGTGCCAGCAGCCGGGACAGAAAAAACATTCAGTACTTC
CASSRDRKNIQYF
>TRBJ2-3|-|TRBV28|-
TGTGCCAGCAGTTTGAGACGGAACACAGATACGCAGTATTTT
CASSLRRNTDTQYF
>TRBJ2-3|-|TRBV11-3|TRBD2
TGTGCCAGCAGCCCCCCCGGGCTAGCGGGGAATAAGCAGTATTTT
CASSPPGLAGNKQYF
>TRBJ1-5|few|TRBV4-1|-
TGCGCCAGCAGCGCCGGGGCATGGGGTGTCAATCAGCCCCAGCATTTT
CASSAGAWGVNQPQHF
>TRBJ1-5|-|TRBV2|-
TGTGCCAGCACCGTGGGAGGCGATAGCAATCAGCCCCAGCATTTT
CASTVGGDSNQPQHF
>TRBJ2-1|-|TRBV19|TRBD2
TGTGCCAGTCTTATAGCGGGGGGGCGTGACAATGAGCAGTTCTTC
CASLIAGGRDNEQFF
>TRBJ1-5|-|TRBV12-3/TRBV12-4|-
TGTGCCAGCAGTGGCCCAGAACCCCAGCATTTT
CASSGPEPQHF
>TRBJ1-1|-|TRBV5-4|-
TGTGCCAGCACCCTCAGGGGAGGCGACACTGAAGCTTTCTTT
CASTLRGGDTEAFF
>TRBJ1-2|-|TRBV19|-
TGTGCCAGTACCCTAGGTACGGGTACAATCTATGGCTACACCTTC
CASTLGTGTIYGYTF
>TRBJ2-3|-|TRBV27|-
TGTGCCAGCAGAAAGGATCTTGCGGACAGCACAGATACGCAGTATTTT
CASRKDLADSTDTQYF
>TRBJ1-5|-|TRBV4-3|TRBD1
TGCGCCAGCAGCCAAGGAGAGATGCCGTGGCAGGGGGCTCAGCCCCAGCATTTT
CASSQGEMPWQGAQPQHF
>TRBJ2-2|-|TRBV11-2|-
TGTGCCAGCAGCTTAGGGGGGAGGCTTGGGACCGGGGAGCTGTTTTTT
CASSLGGRLGTGELFF
>TRBJ2-3|few|TRBV28|TRBD2
TGTGCCAGCAGCCGGACTAGCGGACTCACAGATACGCAGTATTTT
CASSRTSGLTDTQYF
>TRBJ2-3|-|TRBV24-1|-
TGTGCCACCAGTGATTTGCTTGGTCAGGCTCCAGATACGCAGTATTTT
CATSDLLGQAPDTQYF
>TRBJ2-7|once|TRBV28|-
TGTGCCAGCAGTTTTCTTTACGTCGGGACAAAGCACGAGCAGTACTTC
CASSFLYVGTKHEQYF
>TRBJ1-5|-|TRBV3-1/TRBV3-2|-
TGTGCCAGCAGCCAAGGCAGGGGTGACAGGCCCCTTAGCAATCAGCCCCAGCATTTT
CASSQGRGDRPLSNQPQHF
>TRBJ1-6|once|TRBV7-3|-
TGTGCCAGCAGCTCTACAGGGAATTCACCCCTCCACTTT
CASSSTGNSPLHF
>TRBJ2-1|-|TRBV7-3|-
TGTGCCAGCAGCTACGGGGACACGTACTCAACCTACAATGAGCAGTTCTTC
CASSYGDTYSTYNEQFF
>TRBJ1-1|-|TRBV2|-
TGTGCCAGCAGTGAGGGGAGTCGGGGACTCACTGAAGCTTTCTTT
CASSEGSRGLTEAFF
>TRBJ2-7|-|TRBV19|TRBD2
TGTGCCAGTAGTATAACTAGCGGGAATTACGAGCAGTACTTC
CASSITSGNYEQYF
>TRBJ1-1|-|TRBV7-9|-
TGTGCCAGCAGCTTATTGGGCGGGACTGAAGCTTTCTTT
CASSLLGGTEAFF
>TRBJ1-2|-|TRBV5-1|-
TGCGCCAGCAGCTTGGTAGGGCAGATCTATGGCTACACCTTC
CASSLVGQIYGYTF
>TRBJ2-7|-|TRBV5-4|TRBD1
TGTGCCAGCAGCTGGCGGACAGGGAACTACGAGCAGTACTTC
CASSWRTGNYEQYF
>TRBJ1-4|once|TRBV6-5|-
TGTGCCAGCAGAACACAGAATAATGAAAAACTGTTTTTT
CASRTQNNEKLFF
>TRBJ1-2|-|TRBV12-3/TRBV12-4|-
TGTGCCAGCAGTTTTGGGTCTAACTATGGCTACACCTTC
CASSFGSNYGYTF
>TRBJ2-3|-|TRBV11-3|TRBD2
TGTGCCAGCACGCGGGAGAAGACAGATACGCAGTATTTT
CASTREKTDTQYF
>TRBJ1-1|-|TRBV5-1|-
TGCGCCAGCAGTAGTCCGAACACTGAAGCTTTCTTT
CASSSPNTEAFF
>TRBJ1-1|-|TRBV6-6|-
TGTGCCAGCAGTCCCGGGCCCCACGTTAGGGACACTGAAGCTTTCTTT
CASSPGPHVRDTEAFF
>TRBJ2-7|-|TRBV10-3|TRBD1
TGTGCCATCAGTACAGGGGGCGTCTACGAGCAGTACTTC
CAISTGGVYEQYF
>TRBJ1-2|-|TRBV5-3|-
TGTGCCAGAAGCCCTTCCGAGTGGGGGAAGGGCTACACCTTC
CARSPSEWGKGYTF
>TRBJ2-1|-|TRBV7-2|TRBD2
TGTGCCAGCAGCTTAGTCGGGACTAGCGGTTACAATGAGCAGTTCTTC
CASSLVGTSGYNEQFF
>TRBJ2-6|-|TRBV6-2/TRBV6-3|TRBD1
TGTGCCAGCAGTTTGGGGACAGGGGTTTTCTCTGGGGCCAACGTCCTGACTTTC
CASSLGTGVFSGANVLTF
>TRBJ1-5|-|TRBV28|-
TGTGCCAGCAGTCAAATTAATCAGCCCCAGCATTTT
CASSQINQPQHF
>TRBJ1-3|-|TRBV12-3/TRBV12-4|-
TGTGCCAGCAGTTTAGCCTCTGGAAACACCATATATTTT
CASSLASGNTIYF
>TRBJ1-6|-|TRBV4-3|TRBD1
TGCGCCAGCAGCCAAGGCTGGGGACAGGATAATTCACCCCTCCACTTT
CASSQGWGQDNSPLHF
>TRBJ1-2|-|TRBV5-4|-
TGTGCCAGCGACGCGGGGGGCCTTAACTATGGCTACACCTTC
CASDAGGLNYGYTF